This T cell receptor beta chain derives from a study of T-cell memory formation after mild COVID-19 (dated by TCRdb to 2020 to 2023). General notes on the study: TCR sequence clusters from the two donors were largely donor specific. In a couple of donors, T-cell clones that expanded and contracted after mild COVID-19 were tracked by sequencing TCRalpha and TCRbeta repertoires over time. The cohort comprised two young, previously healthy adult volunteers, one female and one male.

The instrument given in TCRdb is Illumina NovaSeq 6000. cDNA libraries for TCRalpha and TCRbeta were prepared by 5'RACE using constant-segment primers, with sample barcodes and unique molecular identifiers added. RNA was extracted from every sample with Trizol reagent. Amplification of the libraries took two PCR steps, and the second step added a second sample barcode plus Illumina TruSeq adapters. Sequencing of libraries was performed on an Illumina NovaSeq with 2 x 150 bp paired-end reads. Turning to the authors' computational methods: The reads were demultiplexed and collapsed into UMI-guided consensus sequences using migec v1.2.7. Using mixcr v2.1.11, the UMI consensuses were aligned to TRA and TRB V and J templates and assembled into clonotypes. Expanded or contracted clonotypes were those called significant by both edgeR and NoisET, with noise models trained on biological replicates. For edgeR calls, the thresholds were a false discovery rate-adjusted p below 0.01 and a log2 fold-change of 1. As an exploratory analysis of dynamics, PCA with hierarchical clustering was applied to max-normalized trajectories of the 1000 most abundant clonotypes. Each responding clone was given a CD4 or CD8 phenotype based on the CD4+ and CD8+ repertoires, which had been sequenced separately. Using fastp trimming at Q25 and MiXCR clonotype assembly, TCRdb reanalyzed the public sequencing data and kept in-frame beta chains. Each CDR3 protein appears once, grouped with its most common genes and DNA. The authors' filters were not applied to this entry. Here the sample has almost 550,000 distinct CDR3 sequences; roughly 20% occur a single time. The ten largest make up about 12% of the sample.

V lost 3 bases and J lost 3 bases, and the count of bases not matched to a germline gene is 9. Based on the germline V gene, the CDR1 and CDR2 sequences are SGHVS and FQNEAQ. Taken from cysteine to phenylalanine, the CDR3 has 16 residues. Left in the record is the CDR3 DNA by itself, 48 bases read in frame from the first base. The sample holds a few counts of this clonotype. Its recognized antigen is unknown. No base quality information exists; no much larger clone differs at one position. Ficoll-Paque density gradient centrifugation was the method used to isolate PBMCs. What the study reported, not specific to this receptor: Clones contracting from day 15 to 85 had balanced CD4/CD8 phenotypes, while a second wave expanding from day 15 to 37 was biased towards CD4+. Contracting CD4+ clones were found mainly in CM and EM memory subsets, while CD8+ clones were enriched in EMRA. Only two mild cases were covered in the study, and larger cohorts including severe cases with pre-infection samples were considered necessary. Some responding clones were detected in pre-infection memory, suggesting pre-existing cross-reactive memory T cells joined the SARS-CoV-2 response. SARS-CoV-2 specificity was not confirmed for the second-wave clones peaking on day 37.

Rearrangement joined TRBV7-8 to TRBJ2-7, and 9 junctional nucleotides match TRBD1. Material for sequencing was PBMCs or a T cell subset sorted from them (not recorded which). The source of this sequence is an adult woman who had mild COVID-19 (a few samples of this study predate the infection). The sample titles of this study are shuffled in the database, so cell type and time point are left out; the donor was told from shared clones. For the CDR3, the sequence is CASSFPAGQGFYEQYF. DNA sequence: TGTGCCAGCAGCTTCCCGGCGGGACAGGGATTCTACGAGCAGTACTTC.